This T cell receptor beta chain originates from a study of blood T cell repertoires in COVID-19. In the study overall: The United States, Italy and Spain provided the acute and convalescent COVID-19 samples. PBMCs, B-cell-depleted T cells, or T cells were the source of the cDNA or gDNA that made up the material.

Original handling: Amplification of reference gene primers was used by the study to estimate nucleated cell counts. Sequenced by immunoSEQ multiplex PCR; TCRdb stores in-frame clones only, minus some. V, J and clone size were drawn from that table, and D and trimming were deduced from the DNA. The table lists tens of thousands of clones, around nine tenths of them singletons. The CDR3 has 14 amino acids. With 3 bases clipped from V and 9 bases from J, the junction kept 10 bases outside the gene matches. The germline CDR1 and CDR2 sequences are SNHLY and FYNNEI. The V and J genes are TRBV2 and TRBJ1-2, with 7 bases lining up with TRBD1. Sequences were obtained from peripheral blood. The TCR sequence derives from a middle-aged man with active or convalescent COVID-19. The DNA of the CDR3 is TGTGCCAGCAGTGAGGGAGTGGGACAGAGAAGCTACACCTTC. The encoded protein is CASSEGVGQRSYTF. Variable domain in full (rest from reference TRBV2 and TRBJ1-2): EPEVTQTPSHQVTQMGQEVILRCVPISNHLYFYWYRQILGQKVEFLVSFYNNEISEKSEIFDDQFSVERPDGSNFTLKIRSTKLEDSAMYFCASSEGVGQRSYTFGSGTRLTVV.